This T cell receptor beta chain was identified in a study of shared clonotypes between healthy human individuals. This clone was recorded only once. The protocol was immunoSEQ multiplex PCR, while the TCRdb copy is restricted to in-frame clones and leaves out a portion. The table shows over 2 million clones, with about 95% occurring only once. Naive-designated CD8 cells lacked CD45RO, were positively enriched for CCR7, and omitted terminally differentiated effector memory CD45RA+ cells. Each of the donors was a healthy adult who was HIV-negative and had not had a recent acute infection or vaccination. The TCR was taken from a man aged 18 to 30 in good health. The sample taken for sequencing was naive CD8+ T cells sorted from blood.

The CDR3 sequence is CASSMGLAEETQYF. The CDR3 coding sequence is TGTGCCAGCAGCATGGGACTAGCGGAAGAGACCCAGTACTTC. The V call is TRBV5-6, the J call TRBJ2-5, with 11 nucleotides matching TRBD2. CDR1 and CDR2 (germline): SGHDT, YYEEEE. The CDR3 runs to 14 residues. V shed 4 bases, J shed 3 bases, and the junction held 2 bases outside the gene matches.